This T cell receptor beta chain was sequenced in a study of cytomegalovirus exposure and HLA in healthy donors. Study-wide findings and caveats: The study had only CMV serostatus as immune exposure information. In an earlier analysis, about 87% or about 30%: the productive usage of most TCR beta V segments. Later on, a genetic analysis was performed. It linked a missense variant in DCLRE1C with V- and J-gene trimming of TCR beta.

The PCR had 60 Vbeta and 13 Jbeta primers. Produced via immunoSEQ multiplex PCR; TCRdb's table is partial and in-frame only. The data contain under 250,000 clones, about 81% of them singletons. In this sample, this clone turned up once. Its specificity is not known. Sample: PBMCs. This receptor was identified in a woman aged 60-75 years in good health and CMV-seropositive.

CDR3 DNA sequence: TGTGCCAGCAGCTTGCACACAGACTACGAGCAGTACTTC. Its translation: CASSLHTDYEQYF. The chain is built from TRBV5-4 and TRBJ2-7; D remains unclear. Germline CDR1 is SGHNT and CDR2 is YYREEE (reference sequence). V was pared by 1 base and J by 3 bases, with 8 bases between. The CDR3 runs to 13 residues.